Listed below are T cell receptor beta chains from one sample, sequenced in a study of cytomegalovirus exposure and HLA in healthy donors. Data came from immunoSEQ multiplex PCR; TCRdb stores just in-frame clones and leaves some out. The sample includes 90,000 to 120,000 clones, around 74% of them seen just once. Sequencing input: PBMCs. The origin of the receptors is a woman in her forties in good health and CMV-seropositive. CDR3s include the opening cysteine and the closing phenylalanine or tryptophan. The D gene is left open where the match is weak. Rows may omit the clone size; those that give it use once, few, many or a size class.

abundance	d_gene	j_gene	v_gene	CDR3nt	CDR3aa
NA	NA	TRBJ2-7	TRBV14	TGTGCCAGCAGCCAAGATGTGGCAAGGACACCTCGAAGCTCCTACGAGCAGTACTTC	CASSQDVARTPRSSYEQYF
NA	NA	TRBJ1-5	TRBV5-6	TGTGCCAGCAGCTGGGCGGGGAATCAGCCCCAGCATTTT	CASSWAGNQPQHF
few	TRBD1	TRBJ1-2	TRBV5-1	TGCGCCAGCAGCTCCGGACAGGGTTATTATGGCTACACCTTC	CASSSGQGYYGYTF
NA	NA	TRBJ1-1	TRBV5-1	TGCGCCAGCAGCTTGGCAGGGAACACTGAAGCTTTCTTT	CASSLAGNTEAFF
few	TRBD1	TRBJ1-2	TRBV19	TGTGCCAGTAGTACGACAGGGGGCGATGGCTACACCTTC	CASSTTGGDGYTF
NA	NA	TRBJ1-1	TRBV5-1	TGCGCCAGCAGCTCCCGGGCAGGGGTCGGCACTGAAGCTTTCTTT	CASSSRAGVGTEAFF
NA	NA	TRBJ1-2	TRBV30	TGTGCCTGGAGTGTAACGGGGAGTCACTATGGCTACACCTTC	CAWSVTGSHYGYTF
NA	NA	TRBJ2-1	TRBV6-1	TGTGCCAGCAGTGCCGGACACCCATATGAGCAGTTCTTC	CASSAGHPYEQFF
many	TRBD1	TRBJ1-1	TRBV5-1	TGCGCCAGCAGCGTGGACAGGGCCACTGAAGCTTTCTTT	CASSVDRATEAFF
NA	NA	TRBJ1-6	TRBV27	TGTGCCAGCAGTTCCACCCGGCCCGGGAGTTCACCCCTCCACTTT	CASSSTRPGSSPLHF
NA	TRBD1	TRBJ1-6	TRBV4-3	TGCGCCAGCTCCCTTGGGGACAGAGATAATTCACCCCTCCACTTT	CASSLGDRDNSPLHF